This TCR beta chain was found in a study of cytomegalovirus exposure and HLA in healthy donors. V shed 0 bases and J shed 3 bases, with 9 bases lying between them. CDR1 and CDR2 (germline): WNHNN, SYGVQD (reference sequence). This CDR3 region has 14 residues. Amplification used 60 Vbeta primers and 13 Jbeta primers. Here immunoSEQ multiplex PCR was the method, and the copy in TCRdb shows in-frame clones only, minus some. The sample consists of approximately 250,000 clones, about 85% of them appearing once. This TCR came from a girl aged 2-10 years in good health and CMV-seronegative. The sequenced sample was PBMCs. V usage is TRBV10-1 and J usage is TRBJ2-7; TRBD1 is a possible D gene (6 bases). CDR3 region: CASSESGTIYEQYF. The CDR3 nucleotides are TGCGCCAGCAGTGAGTCCGGGACAATCTACGAGCAGTACTTC.